This T cell receptor beta chain was observed in a study of blood T cell repertoires in COVID-19. Clones were sequenced by immunoSEQ multiplex PCR, and TCRdb holds only the in-frame ones, with some missing. The profile shows fewer than 250,000 clones, roughly 84% of them singletons. CDR1 and CDR2 (germline): MNHEY, SMNVEV (reference sequence). The junction had 5 bases not matched to a gene; V was cut back by 3 bases and J by 2 bases. CDR3 length: 15 residues. The material sequenced was peripheral blood. The J gene is TRBJ2-3, the V gene TRBV27; TRBD2 matches at 7 bases. This receptor was obtained from a man aged 25 to 40 with active or convalescent COVID-19. DNA for the CDR3: TGTGCCAGCAGTTTTGGGCTAGCGGCCACAGATACGCAGTATTTT. Encoded protein: CASSFGLAATDTQYF.